Listed below are T cell receptor beta chains from one sample, sequenced in a study of human T cells and chemical hapten exposure. MiXCR, applied by TCRdb to the RACE reads, yields one record per CDR3 protein. The sample lists about 35,000 distinct CDR3 sequences, about 6.3% occurring once. The sample was whole blood, taken in connection with sensitization to the hapten diphenylcyclopropenone (DPC). These receptors came from a woman in her twenties or thirties with alopecia areata. Some clones in this sample may be carry-over from other donors' samples. Both conserved end residues are part of each CDR3. Each record gives: clone size, J gene, D gene, V gene, CDR3 protein, CDR3 DNA. D genes are given only for firm matches. Expanded clones are given a class, and other clones once, few, many or no size at all.

>few|TRBJ2-3|-|TRBV6-2/TRBV6-3
CASSYKTLRSMDTQYF
TGTGCCAGCAGTTACAAGACTTTGCGGTCCATGGATACGCAGTATTTT
>few|TRBJ2-7|-|TRBV3-1
CASSPAGLAYEQYF
TGTGCCAGCAGCCCGGCCGGGTTAGCCTACGAGCAGTACTTC
>-|TRBJ2-7|TRBD2|TRBV7-8
CASSLGSGGSYEQYF
TGTGCCAGCAGCTTAGGAAGCGGGGGGTCCTACGAGCAGTACTTC
>many|TRBJ1-5|-|TRBV20-1
CSAAGNSNQPQHF
TGCAGTGCTGCAGGGAATAGCAATCAGCCCCAGCATTTT
>many|TRBJ1-3|TRBD1|TRBV28
CASTGQTESGNTIYF
TGTGCCTCGACGGGACAGACTGAGTCTGGAAACACCATATATTTT
>many|TRBJ1-5|-|TRBV28
CASTPIGARVGNQPQHF
TGTGCCAGCACTCCAATCGGGGCGAGGGTCGGCAATCAGCCCCAGCATTTT
>many|TRBJ2-7|TRBD1|TRBV28
CASRPYRGPYEQYF
TGTGCCAGCAGGCCCTACAGGGGGCCCTACGAGCAGTACTTC
>many|TRBJ1-5|-|TRBV6-1
CASRERDGILQPQHF
TGTGCCAGCAGGGAACGGGACGGGATCTTACAGCCCCAGCATTTT
>many|TRBJ2-3|-|TRBV10-3
CAIMENRETDTQYF
TGTGCCATCATGGAGAACAGGGAGACAGATACGCAGTATTTT
>-|TRBJ2-2|TRBD1|TRBV9
CASSAQGQEKDTGELFF
TGTGCCAGCAGCGCACAGGGACAGGAGAAAGACACCGGGGAGCTGTTTTTT
>few|TRBJ2-7|TRBD1|TRBV19
CASSGQGSSYEQYF
TGTGCCAGTAGCGGACAGGGCAGCTCCTACGAGCAGTACTTC
>few|TRBJ2-6|-|TRBV9
CASSGVANVLTF
TGTGCCAGCAGCGGGGTGGCCAACGTCCTGACTTTC
>-|TRBJ2-3|TRBD1|TRBV6-2/TRBV6-3
CASSAYRGRGTDTQYF
TGTGCCAGCAGCGCTTACAGGGGGAGAGGGACAGATACGCAGTATTTT
>-|TRBJ1-5|-|TRBV7-8
CASRQFSNQPQHF
TGTGCCAGCCGACAGTTTAGCAATCAGCCCCAGCATTTT
>many|TRBJ2-7|-|TRBV3-1
CASSPDTGEQYF
TGTGCCAGCAGCCCTGACACAGGCGAGCAGTACTTC
>-|TRBJ1-5|TRBD1|TRBV12-3/TRBV12-4
CASSLQATGSNQPQHF
TGTGCCAGCAGTTTGCAAGCGACAGGGAGCAATCAGCCCCAGCATTTT
>-|TRBJ2-6|TRBD2|TRBV7-2
CASSTRLAGHSGANVLTF
TGTGCCAGCAGCACCCGACTAGCGGGCCACTCTGGGGCCAACGTCCTGACTTTC
>-|TRBJ1-1|-|TRBV5-1
CASSSRQENTEAFF
TGCGCCAGCAGCTCAAGACAGGAGAACACTGAAGCTTTCTTT
>many|TRBJ2-3|-|TRBV7-2
CASSLVADTDTQYF
TGTGCCAGCAGCTTAGTGGCAGACACAGATACGCAGTATTTT
>many|TRBJ2-1|-|TRBV7-9
CASSLEDYNEQFF
TGTGCCAGCAGCTTAGAAGACTACAATGAGCAGTTCTTC
>many|TRBJ2-5|-|TRBV29-1
CSVELTGSQETQYF
TGCAGCGTTGAACTCACGGGGTCACAAGAGACCCAGTACTTC
>-|TRBJ1-5|-|TRBV10-3
CAIGQPYSNQPQHF
TGTGCCATCGGACAGCCTTATAGCAATCAGCCCCAGCATTTT
>few|TRBJ2-7|TRBD1|TRBV28
CASSSSGTGVKDEQYF
TGTGCCAGCAGTTCCTCGGGGACAGGGGTCAAGGACGAGCAGTACTTC
>-|TRBJ2-1|TRBD1|TRBV5-4
CASSEGQYNEQFF
TGTGCCAGCAGCGAGGGACAGTACAATGAGCAGTTCTTC
>-|TRBJ2-7|TRBD2|TRBV20-1
CSARGLARGSGEQYF
TGCAGTGCTCGTGGACTAGCTCGGGGTTCTGGGGAGCAGTACTTC
>many|TRBJ1-6|-|TRBV18
CASSPLPGNSYNSPLHF
TGTGCCAGCTCACCACTTCCGGGGAACTCCTATAATTCACCCCTCCACTTT
>-|TRBJ1-5|-|TRBV6-2/TRBV6-3
CASSYPGQNKPQHF
TGTGCCAGCAGTTACCCAGGGCAGAATAAGCCCCAGCATTTT
>few|TRBJ1-5|-|TRBV7-2
CASSFKVGQPQHF
TGTGCCAGCAGCTTTAAAGTAGGCCAGCCCCAGCATTTT
>many|TRBJ1-5|-|TRBV5-1
CASRRDSNQPQHF
TGCGCCAGCAGAAGGGATAGCAATCAGCCCCAGCATTTT
>many|TRBJ2-3|-|TRBV28
CASSLPQTDTQYF
TGTGCCAGCAGTCTACCCCAGACAGATACGCAGTATTTT